Sequencing of this TCR beta chain was carried out in a study of OX40 agonist ivuxolimab in advanced cancers. Whole-study context: The study treated patients with ivuxolimab, an agonistic anti-OX40 (CD134) antibody. Participants, 75% to 85% male, averaged roughly 59 years of age, ranging from about 23 to 79.

With baseline, cycle 4 day 1, and cycle 7 day 1 as timepoints, blood was sampled. From germline, CDR1 is SGHTA and CDR2 FQGNSA. The CDR3 covers 18 residues. V trimming: 4 bases; J trimming: 1 base; junction bases outside the gene matches: 9. Assay: immunoSEQ multiplex PCR; the TCRdb copy retains only in-frame clones and omits some. The sample contains 60,000 to 75,000 clones, 84% of which appear only once. The sequencing used CD4+ or CD8+ T cells sorted from blood, collected in a trial of the OX40 agonist ivuxolimab. The receptor was isolated from an adult with an advanced solid tumor such as melanoma, head and neck, liver or kidney cancer. The chain is built from TRBV7-2 and TRBJ2-1; 11 positions match TRBD2. CDR3 sequence reads: CASSWTSGQPRSYNEQFF. CDR3 nucleotides: TGTGCCAGCAGCTGGACTAGCGGGCAACCCCGATCCTACAATGAGCAGTTCTTC. The whole variable domain, remainder taken from reference TRBV7-2 and TRBJ2-1, is GAGVSQSPSNKVTEKGKDVELRCDPISGHTALYWYRQSLGQGLEFLIYFQGNSAPDKSGLPSDRFSAERTGGSVSTLTIQRTQQEDSAVYLCASSWTSGQPRSYNEQFFGPGTRLTVL.